This T cell receptor (beta chain) was found in a study of CD8+ T cells in alopecia areata. CDR1 is SGHDN, CDR2 FVKESK, per germline. The CDR3 sequence is 13 residues long. Trimming shortened V by 6 bases and J by 4 bases, and 12 bases separated the two germline ends. This clone was counted only a few times. Its antigen is as yet unknown. Punch biopsies of lesional scalp, plus peripheral blood, were taken from alopecia areata patients. The sequencing template was cDNA reverse transcribed from extracted RNA. Sequencing used immunoSEQ multiplex PCR; TCRdb keeps in-frame clones, though not all of them. The repertoire includes 90,000 to 150,000 clones, roughly two fifths of them detected once, and over 3% sits in the top ten. Overall study findings and caveats: Especially in alopecia totalis/universalis, lesional scalp showed greater clonality than normal scalp did. Scalp sample sequencing also detects resident alphabeta T cells of normal skin.

Sequences were obtained from CD4+ T cells sorted from blood. V gene TRBV14 combines with J gene TRBJ1-1; possible D gene TRBD1, 5 bases. The TCR sequence derives from a human donor with alopecia areata. The CDR3 region has the DNA TGTGCCAGCAGGGGGTACCAGGGCACTGAAGCTTTCTTT. This sequence encodes CASRGYQGTEAFF.